This T cell receptor (beta chain) was recorded in a study of siplizumab effects on memory and regulatory T cells. This CDR3 has 14 amino acids. Germline CDR1 and CDR2: KGHSH and LQKENI. The ends lost 6 bases at V and 6 bases at J; junction bases unmatched: 7. The protocol was immunoSEQ multiplex PCR, while the TCRdb copy is restricted to in-frame clones and leaves out a portion. Counted here are about 100,000 clones, 85% to 95% occurring once; the ten biggest clones make up 1% to 1.5%. Sequencing was done on a sample of non-Treg CD4+ T cells sorted from blood. The source is a human donor in good health. The chain combines TRBV18 with TRBJ1-5; 8 positions agree with TRBD1. In nucleotides, the CDR3 is TGTGCCAGCTCGACTGGACAGGGAGGTCAGCCCCAGCATTTT. Translating it yields CASSTGQGGQPQHF. The full variable domain, rest sourced from reference TRBV18 and TRBJ1-5, is NAGVMQNPRHLVRRRGQEARLRCSPMKGHSHVYWYRQLPEEGLKFMVYLQKENIIDESGMPKERFSAEFPKEGPSILRIQQVVRGDSAAYFCASSTGQGGQPQHFGDGTRLSIL.